A single sample gave rise to the 8 T cell receptor beta chains below, sequenced in a study of shared clonotypes between healthy human individuals. Produced via immunoSEQ multiplex PCR; TCRdb's table is partial and in-frame only. The sample lists around 2.5 million clones; under 95% were seen once. Sequences were obtained from naive CD4+ T cells from PBMCs. As to subset: CD45RA+ positively selected. These receptors were collected from a man between 18 and 29 years old in good health. Some clones in this sample may be carry-over from other donors' samples.

Note on this clone: Distinct nucleotide sequences in the sample also encode this CDR3. The chain links TRBV2 to TRBJ1-1; no firm D call. Trimming took 4 bases from V and 2 from J, leaving 8 bases between them. The CDR3 totals 13 residues. Germline CDR1 reads SNHLY; CDR2 reads FYNNEI. The CDR3 is CASSGDTNTEAFF. The CDR3, as DNA: TGTGCCAGCAGTGGCGACACCAACACTGAAGCTTTCTTT.

The V call is TRBV28, the J call TRBJ2-1, with D possibly being TRBD1 or TRBD2 (5 bases each). The CDR3 length is 15 residues. CDR1 MDHEN and CDR2 SYDVKM come from the germline V gene. The V end was cut by 5 bases, the J end by 3 bases, with 14 bases between. The CDR3 nucleotides are TGTGCCAGCAGTGACCCGGGGACCCTCTACAATGAGCAGTTCTTC. Residues: CASSDPGTLYNEQFF.

The chain is built from TRBV5-1 and TRBJ2-3; TRBD1 aligns across 8 bases. CDR1 is SGHRS, CDR2 YFSETQ, per germline. The CDR3 has 16 residues. Losses at the gene ends were 0 bases for V and 3 bases for J; bases not matched to a gene: 6. CDR3 residues: CASSLALTGATDTQYF. The CDR3 nucleotides are TGCGCCAGCAGCTTGGCCCTGACAGGGGCAACAGATACGCAGTATTTT.

The chain has TRBV9 and TRBJ2-5; 12 bases align to TRBD2. CDR1 SGDLS and CDR2 YYNGEE come from the germline V gene. The CDR3 totals 15 residues. Unmatched junction bases numbered 8, after V lost 0 bases and J lost 11 bases. The CDR3 nucleotides are TGTGCCAGCAGCGTAGGAGGACTAGCGGGACCTCCTCAGTACTTC. Translated, it gives CASSVGGLAGPPQYF.

The V and J genes are TRBV11-2 and TRBJ2-1; 8 bases are a match to TRBD1. Germline V gene data show CDR1 as SGHAT and CDR2 as FQNNGV. V gave up 2 bases and J gave up 2 bases; unmatched junction bases: 8. The CDR3 has 17 residues. The CDR3 region is CASSLLPQGAAYNEQFF. CDR3 DNA: TGTGCCAGCAGCTTACTGCCCCAGGGGGCCGCCTACAATGAGCAGTTCTTC.

The rearrangement joins TRBV30 to TRBJ2-1; D gene ambiguous. Trimming took off 5 bases at V and 0 bases at J, with 8 bases between the two ends. Per germline, CDR1 GTSNPN and CDR2 SVGIG (reference sequence). This CDR3 has 13 amino acids. The CDR3 nucleotides are TGTGCCTGGGGCTCGAGCTCCTACAATGAGCAGTTCTTC. Residues: CAWGSSSYNEQFF.

The rearrangement joins TRBV6-5 to TRBJ2-5, with 8 positions matching TRBD1. Germline lookup yields CDR1 MNHEY and CDR2 SVGAGI. Trimming took 2 bases from V and 5 from J; bases not matched to a gene: 7. This CDR3 is 15 amino acids long. CDR3 sequence (DNA): TGTGCCAGCAGTTACGTCCAGGGGGCCTGGGAGACCCAGTACTTC. Protein product: CASSYVQGAWETQYF.

The CDR3 spells CASSPQYWRENTGELFF. The CDR3 coding sequence is TGTGCCAGCAGTCCTCAATACTGGCGGGAGAACACCGGGGAGCTGTTTTTT. V and J are TRBV27 and TRBJ2-2, with a possible D match to TRBD2 (6 bases). Germline lookup yields CDR1 MNHEY and CDR2 SMNVEV (reference sequence). V dropped 5 bases and J dropped 1 base, with 17 bases sitting between them. CDR3 length: 17 amino acids.